The clone carrying this TCR beta chain turned up a few times. The sample belongs to a study of cytomegalovirus exposure and HLA in healthy donors. V lost 6 bases and J 4 bases, leaving 15 bases between the germline ends. Germline assignment: CDR1 MNHEY and CDR2 SVGAGI. CDR3 length: 14 residues. 13 Jbeta primers and 60 Vbeta primers were used for the PCR. The data were produced by immunoSEQ multiplex PCR, yet TCRdb's version contains in-frame clones alone and is incomplete. Among 140,000 or so clones listed, about four fifths were seen once. The clonotype comes from a middle-aged man in good health and CMV-seronegative. Input material: PBMCs. The chain is built from TRBV6-5 and TRBJ1-1; a weak D match, TRBD1 (5 bases). DNA of the CDR3: TGTGCCAGCAGAAATGGGGGAGGTTTCACTGAAGCTTTCTTT. It translates to CASRNGGGFTEAFF.